This section outlines one TCR beta chain sequence together with its context. Which antigen it targets is not known. There are no base qualities to consult, and no much larger clone falls within one base. The CDR1 and CDR2 encoded by the germline V gene are MGHRA and YSYEKL. The germline V end is reduced by 2 bases and the J end by 5 bases; junction bases left unmatched: 8. The CDR3 numbers 16 residues from cysteine through phenylalanine. Only CDR3 DNA remains: 48 bases, in frame from the first base. Whole blood was collected in K2EDTA tubes by collaborating institutions according to the institutions' own protocols. For TCRbeta analysis, collaborators shipped samples as frozen whole blood, isolated PBMCs, or DNA extracted from either of those sample types. TCRbeta CDR3 regions were amplified from genomic DNA by means of the immunoSEQ Assay, a bias-controlled multiplex PCR. The published analysis was carried out like this. The number of nucleated cells in each sample was estimated by amplification of reference gene primers within the assay. Sequence reads were collapsed and filtered to measure the absolute abundance of every unique TCRbeta CDR3 rearrangement. For each sample, productive Simpson clonality was calculated as the square root of Simpson's diversity index over productive rearrangements. TCRdb obtained this table from immuneACCESS and retained in-frame rearrangements with V and J assigned. These tables miss some clones; where compared with another copy, unresolved V genes account for less than half of the shortfall, and the remainder is unexplained. The V and J calls and the clone size are those of that table, but D and trimming were determined from the DNA. The table for this sample lists over 300,000 clones; around 80% of them were counted only once. About 1.2% of the sample is taken by the ten largest.

The data were taken from a study of blood T cell repertoires in COVID-19 (TCRdb year 2020). Study-wide context: Collaborator samples came from the United States, Italy and Spain and covered acute and convalescent phases of COVID-19. Samples came from the ongoing ImmuneRACE study (first 160 participants) plus 1,254 subjects from 6 global collaborators. Where available, HLA class I and class II types were taken from metadata supplied by the sample provider and were not determined by assay-based typing. A de-identified subject ID, COVID-19 status, age in years and sex were almost always included in the sample metadata. The prospective study material was composed of cDNA or gDNA derived from T cells, B-cell-depleted T cells, or PBMCs. Subjects who had been exposed to COVID-19, were actively infected with it, or had recovered from it provided the deeply sampled blood TCRbeta repertoires that made up the dataset. The repertoires were made available in a free public database intended to serve as a resource for research on the immune response to SARS-CoV-2. Broader findings and caveats from the paper: Clinical and demographic metadata were provided uncurated, with the amount varying by source and participant.

The receptor was derived from a woman in her forties or fifties with acute or convalescent COVID-19. The V gene is TRBV4-1 and the J gene is TRBJ2-3, with 9 bases in between that match TRBD1. Sequencing was carried out using peripheral blood. The CDR3 protein: CASSQTSTGGGDTQYF. The DNA is as follows: TGCGCCAGCAGCCAAACATCGACAGGGGGGGGAGATACGCAGTATTTT.